The T cell receptor beta chain under discussion was sequenced for a study of prognosis after radiotherapy for stage I lung cancer. Overall study context: Enrolled patients (around 12 men, 6 women) had a median age of 74.5 years and an age range of roughly 50 to 95 years. Among the patients, about 7 had squamous cell carcinoma and some 11 had adenocarcinoma. Radiotherapy was followed by distant metastases in a handful of patients, which appeared at a median of roughly 7 months; 15 patients showed no significant progression.

General study points: After stereotactic body radiation therapy, patients with later distant metastases showed lower Shannon entropy.

In regard to this clonotype: Its antigen is unidentified. It is likely a read error, because the conserved phenylalanine at the end of the CDR3 is missing.

Researchers used two-round multiplex PCR to amplify TCR beta CDR3 starting from genomic DNA. TRBV and TRBJ genes each had their own specific primers in first-round PCR. TCRdb passed the multiplex PCR reads through MiXCR, listing each CDR3 protein once. The sample consists of 20,000 to 30,000 distinct CDR3 sequences, 40% of them appearing once. Germline CDR1 is SNHLY and CDR2 is FYNNEI. Trimming took 6 bases from V and 7 from J; bases not matched to a gene: 11. This CDR3 has 14 amino acids. Sequencing was performed on PBMCs, taken before or after stereotactic body radiation therapy (not recorded which). This TCR was recovered from a donor of 50 years or more with non-small cell lung cancer. This chain joins TRBV2 and TRBJ2-5; 7 bases map to TRBD2. The CDR3 DNA reads as TGTGCCAGCAGGTTTCGTGGGGGGGGGGGGACCCAGTACCTC. Protein: CASRFRGGGGTQYL.